A selection of T cell receptor beta chains follows, all from one sample in a study of PD-L1 blockade in urothelial cancer. Method: immunoSEQ multiplex PCR; TCRdb's copy keeps in-frame clones and lacks some. The data show about 52,000 clones, with over 75% seen just once and about 5.6% held by the top ten. The specimen comprised PBMCs, sampled around atezolizumab (anti-PD-L1) treatment. These receptors all stem from a man aged 40-49 years with urothelial cancer. Each CDR3 is given with its conserved first and last residue. The D gene is left open where the match is weak. The size field is filled for only some rows; it gives once, few, many or a size class.

d_gene	abundance	v_gene	j_gene	CDR3nt	CDR3aa
.	once	TRBV2	TRBJ2-5	TGTGCCAGCAGTGGAGTGAATGGGACCCAGTACTTC	CASSGVNGTQYF
.	many	TRBV7-8	TRBJ2-7	TGTGCCAGCAGCTTAGCGACCGGCGGGGCACCCTACGAGCAGTACTTC	CASSLATGGAPYEQYF
.	.	TRBV19	TRBJ2-1	TGTGCCAGTAGTATAGATTCTAACCGCAACAATGAGCAGTTCTTC	CASSIDSNRNNEQFF
TRBD1	.	TRBV28	TRBJ1-3	TGTGCCAGCAGTTTCACAGGGGGGCGAGGAAACACCATATATTTT	CASSFTGGRGNTIYF
TRBD1	.	TRBV15	TRBJ2-5	TGTGCCACCAGCAGAGGACAGGGGGCGGTGGAGACCCAGTACTTC	CATSRGQGAVETQYF
TRBD1	once	TRBV9	TRBJ2-5	TGTGCCAGCAGCGGGACAGGATTGTTCCAAGAGACCCAGTACTTC	CASSGTGLFQETQYF
.	.	TRBV5-4	TRBJ2-3	TGTGCCAGCAGCAGTAAGGGGCTTGGGGCAGATACGCAGTATTTT	CASSSKGLGADTQYF
TRBD2	.	TRBV2	TRBJ2-1	TGTGCCAGCAGTGTCGGGGGTACGGGAGGGAATGAGCAGTTCTTC	CASSVGGTGGNEQFF
TRBD1	.	TRBV27	TRBJ2-7	TGTGCCAGCAGTTTAGAACAGGGGACCGACGAGCAGTACTTC	CASSLEQGTDEQYF
TRBD2	.	TRBV6-5	TRBJ2-7	TGTGCCAGCAGTTCCCTCGCGGGGGGGGCCTACGAGCAGTACTTC	CASSSLAGGAYEQYF
.	.	TRBV5-1	TRBJ1-1	TGCGCCAGCAGCTTGGGTAGGGGCACTGAAGCTTTCTTT	CASSLGRGTEAFF
TRBD2	once	TRBV4-3	TRBJ2-1	TGCGCCAGCAGCCACGAGACCGGACTAGCGGGAGGGGTTGAGCAGTTCTTC	CASSHETGLAGGVEQFF
TRBD1	.	TRBV25-1	TRBJ2-5	TGTGCCAGCAGTGCTCTGGGACAGGGGCAAGAGACCCAGTACTTC	CASSALGQGQETQYF
TRBD2	.	TRBV5-1	TRBJ2-5	TGCGCCAGCAGCCCCCAAAACGGGGGGAGGGAGACCCAGTACTTC	CASSPQNGGRETQYF
TRBD1	few	TRBV7-2	TRBJ2-2	TGTGCCAGCAGCCGACAGGGGACCGGGGAGCTGTTTTTT	CASSRQGTGELFF
TRBD1	.	TRBV5-1	TRBJ1-4	TGCGCCAGCAGCTTGGGAGGGACAGGGGATGAAAAACTGTTTTTT	CASSLGGTGDEKLFF
.	.	TRBV11-3	TRBJ2-7	TGTGCCAGCAGCTTAGATCAGGGCTACGAGCAGTACTTC	CASSLDQGYEQYF
.	.	TRBV28	TRBJ2-3	TGTGCCAGCAGTTTTCCAGCGACTAGCACAGATACGCAGTATTTT	CASSFPATSTDTQYF
TRBD1	once	TRBV7-2	TRBJ2-1	TGTGCCAGCAGCTTAGGAGGGACAGGGATGAGTGAGCAGTTCTTC	CASSLGGTGMSEQFF
.	.	TRBV30	TRBJ1-2	TGTGCCTGGACCCGCGAAGACAGGTTTAACTATGGCTACACCTTC	CAWTREDRFNYGYTF
TRBD2	.	TRBV5-1	TRBJ2-1	TGCGCCAGCAGCTTAGCGGGAGCGAACTACAATGAGCAGTTCTTC	CASSLAGANYNEQFF
TRBD2	.	TRBV9	TRBJ2-5	TGTGCCAGCAGCGAGGGACTAGTGAAGCGCGAGACCCAGTACTTC	CASSEGLVKRETQYF
.	.	TRBV7-7	TRBJ2-5	TGTGCTAGCAGCTTAGTCATCCAAGAGACCCAGTACTTC	CASSLVIQETQYF
.	.	TRBV7-6	TRBJ2-7	TGTGCCAGCAGCTTAGTTGGGGGGGCCGCCTACGAGCAGTACTTC	CASSLVGGAAYEQYF
.	.	TRBV5-1	TRBJ2-7	TGCGCCAGCAGCCCCAGTGTCCGCTCCGAGCAGTACTTC	CASSPSVRSEQYF
TRBD2	.	TRBV7-6	TRBJ2-2	TGTGCCAGCAGCTTTAGCGGGAACCTAGGCGGGGAGCTGTTTTTT	CASSFSGNLGGELFF
.	.	TRBV19	TRBJ2-7	TGTGCCAGTAGTATAGAGGAGGGAGGCGAGCAGTACTTC	CASSIEEGGEQYF
TRBD1	.	TRBV7-2	TRBJ1-2	TGTGCCAGCAGCCCCCCGGGACAGAACTATGGCTACACCTTC	CASSPPGQNYGYTF
TRBD1	.	TRBV5-4	TRBJ2-1	TGTGCCAGCAGCAGCCGGGACAGGGGGCCCCCGAATGAGCAGTTCTTC	CASSSRDRGPPNEQFF
.	.	TRBV30	TRBJ1-1	TGTGCCTGGAGGAGGACGGGGGCTTTCTTT	CAWRRTGAFF
.	once	TRBV28	TRBJ1-2	TGTGCCAGCAGTAGTCGATCCAGCGGGTCGATCAGATACTATGGCTACACCTTC	CASSSRSSGSIRYYGYTF
.	.	TRBV19	TRBJ2-5	TGTGCCAGTAGTAGGATTAGCCGTGGCCCCCAAGAGACCCAGTACTTC	CASSRISRGPQETQYF
TRBD1	.	TRBV29-1	TRBJ1-1	TGCAGTGTTGTGGACAGGGCAAACACTGAAGCTTTCTTT	CSVVDRANTEAFF
.	.	TRBV19	TRBJ2-4	TGTGCCAGTAGTATGTCTAACATTCAGTACTTC	CASSMSNIQYF
.	.	TRBV15	TRBJ2-1	TGTGCCACCAGCAGAGATAAGGAGTGGAGCTCCTACAATGAGCAGTTCTTC	CATSRDKEWSSYNEQFF
.	.	TRBV28	TRBJ1-5	TGTGCCAGCAGTTTTCGGCAGGGTTCGCAGCCCCAGCATTTT	CASSFRQGSQPQHF
.	.	TRBV19	TRBJ1-1	TGTGCCAGTAGTATTGGCGTATCGGGGAACACTGAAGCTTTCTTT	CASSIGVSGNTEAFF
.	medium-sized	TRBV7-9	TRBJ2-7	TGTGCCAGCAGCCCCCCGGGACTGGGCGCCGAGCAGTACTTC	CASSPPGLGAEQYF
.	few	TRBV11-2	TRBJ1-5	TGTGCCAGCAGTGAAATGGGAGATCAGCCCCAGCATTTT	CASSEMGDQPQHF
TRBD1	.	TRBV5-6	TRBJ1-5	TGTGCCAGCAGCTCAGGGACAGGGGGAAGCAATCAGCCCCAGCATTTT	CASSSGTGGSNQPQHF
.	.	TRBV19	TRBJ1-3	TGTGCCAGTAGTGGGACTGTCTCTGGAGGCACCATATATTTT	CASSGTVSGGTIYF
TRBD2	.	TRBV28	TRBJ2-7	TGTGCCAGCCTTCCTGGGGGGGCCTACGAGCAGTACTTC	CASLPGGAYEQYF
TRBD1	.	TRBV9	TRBJ2-3	TGTGCCAGCAGCGTCAGGACAGGGGGAGGCACAGATACGCAGTATTTT	CASSVRTGGGTDTQYF
TRBD2	.	TRBV18	TRBJ2-1	TGTGCCAGCTCACCAGTACTAGCGGGAGGGAGAAATGAGCAGTTCTTC	CASSPVLAGGRNEQFF
.	.	TRBV28	TRBJ1-5	TGTGCCAGCAGTGCATCCAGACCCCAGCATTTT	CASSASRPQHF
.	few	TRBV14	TRBJ1-1	TGTGCCAGCAGCCCTCGACTCATCGGTGAAGCTTTCTTT	CASSPRLIGEAFF
.	.	TRBV9	TRBJ1-2	TGTGCCAGCATGTCGGTGGGGGCCAGCTATGGCTACACCTTC	CASMSVGASYGYTF
.	.	TRBV7-9	TRBJ2-1	TGTGCCAGCAGCTCCCTCAGCGGTCGTCAAGACAATGAGCAGTTCTTC	CASSSLSGRQDNEQFF
TRBD1	.	TRBV5-1	TRBJ1-2	TGCGCCAGCAGCATTGGGACAGCCTATGGCTACACCTTC	CASSIGTAYGYTF
TRBD2	.	TRBV27	TRBJ2-3	TGTGCCAGCAGTCTTCTAGCGGGGTCCCCCAGATTTCTCACAGATACGCAGTATTTT	CASSLLAGSPRFLTDTQYF
.	.	TRBV5-1	TRBJ2-2	TGCGCCAGCAGCTTGACTCAAGGGGAGCTGTTTTTT	CASSLTQGELFF
.	once	TRBV30	TRBJ2-7	TGTGCCTTTGGGAGTTCCCCCTACGAGCAGTACTTC	CAFGSSPYEQYF
TRBD1	.	TRBV30	TRBJ2-7	TGTGCCCTTCTATTGATTACAGGGGCTTTTCCCTACGAGCAGTACTTC	CALLLITGAFPYEQYF
.	.	TRBV19	TRBJ2-1	TGTGCCAGTACCCTAAGTCCGGGCTCCTACAATGAGCAGTTCTTC	CASTLSPGSYNEQFF
TRBD1	.	TRBV2	TRBJ1-1	TGTGCCAGCAGCGGAAACAGGGGGACTGAAGCTTTCTTT	CASSGNRGTEAFF
TRBD1	.	TRBV28	TRBJ2-7	TGTGCCAGCGGATCACAGACAGGGGGCGCGTTCGAGCAGTACTTC	CASGSQTGGAFEQYF
TRBD1	.	TRBV4-3	TRBJ1-2	TGCGCCAGCAGCCAAGATCCCGGACAGGGAGTAGGCTACACCTTC	CASSQDPGQGVGYTF